This entry concerns a single T cell receptor beta chain. 60 Vbeta and 13 Jbeta primers were used in PCR. Sequencing was performed with immunoSEQ multiplex PCR; in TCRdb, only in-frame clones are kept and a portion is missing. The sample yields tens of thousands of clones, roughly 80% seen once. The data are from a study of cytomegalovirus exposure and HLA in healthy donors. The CDR3 extends over 14 amino acids. The germline CDR1 and CDR2 sequences are LNHDA and SQIVND (reference sequence). Trimming left V 3 bases short and J 10 bases short, with 13 bases between. J is TRBJ1-6 and V is TRBV19, with D tentatively TRBD1 (5 bases). The receptor was isolated from a woman in her thirties in good health and CMV-seronegative. Sequencing was done on a sample of PBMCs. DNA of the CDR3: TGTGCCAGTAGTATGACAGCTTTATTGTCACCCCTCCACTTT. Its protein product is CASSMTALLSPLHF.